The rows below give T cell receptor beta chains drawn from one sample of a study of radiation and T cells in renal cell carcinoma. Libraries were prepared by immunoSEQ multiplex PCR; TCRdb keeps only in-frame clonotypes and omits some of them. The sample has about 25,000 clones; roughly 60% are singletons. The starting material was tumor tissue, obtained from a patient whose treatment was nephrectomy without radiotherapy. All receptors come from a man in his forties with renal cell carcinoma. Each CDR3 is given with its conserved first and last residue. The D gene is left open where the match is weak. Expanded clones get a size class; other rows say once, few or many, or leave the size out.

v_gene	j_gene	abundance	d_gene	CDR3aa	CDR3nt
TRBV7-9	TRBJ1-1	.	.	CASSHPDRNTEAFF	TGTGCCAGCAGCCACCCCGACAGGAACACTGAAGCTTTCTTT
TRBV9	TRBJ1-1	few	.	CASSVGVTGNTEAFF	TGTGCCAGCAGCGTAGGAGTGACAGGGAACACTGAAGCTTTCTTT
TRBV4-3	TRBJ2-2	.	TRBD2	CASSQVVWTSGLLNTGELFF	TGCGCCAGCAGCCAAGTCGTTTGGACTAGCGGACTTCTGAACACCGGGGAGCTGTTTTTT
TRBV19	TRBJ1-6	.	.	CASTSDILGNSPLHF	TGTGCCAGTACCTCCGACATTCTAGGGAATTCACCCCTCCACTTT
TRBV6-1	TRBJ1-1	few	.	CASSDIGRGYTEAFF	TGTGCCAGCAGTGACATAGGACGGGGGTATACTGAAGCTTTCTTT
TRBV9	TRBJ1-1	medium-sized	TRBD1	CASSPPTGLNTEAFF	TGTGCCAGCAGCCCCCCGACAGGGCTGAACACTGAAGCTTTCTTT
TRBV4-1	TRBJ1-2	.	.	CASSRQSTNYGYTF	TGCGCCAGCAGCCGACAGAGTACTAACTATGGCTACACCTTC
TRBV19	TRBJ2-3	.	TRBD1	CASSIGQGARTQYF	TGTGCCAGTAGTATAGGTCAGGGGGCGCGTACGCAGTATTTT
TRBV6-1	TRBJ2-2	.	.	CASTPQGGVTGELFF	TGTGCCAGCACTCCCCAGGGGGGAGTCACCGGGGAGCTGTTTTTT
TRBV11-2	TRBJ1-6	many	TRBD1	CASSFGGGQGAISPLHF	TGTGCCAGCAGCTTCGGCGGCGGACAGGGGGCAATTTCACCCCTCCACTTT